A few counts support the clone carrying this T cell receptor (beta chain). V lost 5 bases, J lost 4 bases, and 7 bases stayed unmatched. Per germline, CDR1 SGHAT and CDR2 FQNNGV. The CDR3 has 14 amino acids. The record originates from a study of graft-versus-host responses after intestinal transplantation. Overall study: Transplantation in recipients was multivisceral, liver-intestinal, or isolated intestinal. Each patient got anti-thymocyte globulin induction, then tacrolimus and steroids for about 3 years.

Produced via immunoSEQ multiplex PCR; TCRdb's table is partial and in-frame only. The profile shows about 24,000 clones, 40% of them singletons. Study-level points and caveats: Some GvH clones appeared in ileal mucosa or blood before recipient bone marrow.

Stimulators, some 200,000 irradiated and violet-dye-labeled cells, were plated with some 200,000 CFSE-labeled responder cells. Material: alloreactive CD4+ T cells from a mixed lymphocyte reaction culture, obtained before intestinal transplant. As to subset: CFSE-low proliferating T cells sorted from roughly six-day pre-transplant mixed lymphocyte reaction (GvH or HvG direction). V usage is TRBV11-2 and J usage is TRBJ1-1; the match to TRBD1 covers 7 bases. The sequence came from a human patient who received an intestinal transplant. The DNA of the CDR3 is TGTGCCAGCAGCCCTCAGGGGGGTTTCACTGAAGCTTTCTTT. This codes for CASSPQGGFTEAFF. The variable domain in full, completed from reference TRBV11-2 and TRBJ1-1, reads EAGVAQSPRYKIIEKRQSVAFWCNPISGHATLYWYQQILGQGPKLLIQFQNNGVVDDSQLPKDRFSAERLKGVDSTLKIQPAKLEDSAVYLCASSPQGGFTEAFFGQGTRLTVV.